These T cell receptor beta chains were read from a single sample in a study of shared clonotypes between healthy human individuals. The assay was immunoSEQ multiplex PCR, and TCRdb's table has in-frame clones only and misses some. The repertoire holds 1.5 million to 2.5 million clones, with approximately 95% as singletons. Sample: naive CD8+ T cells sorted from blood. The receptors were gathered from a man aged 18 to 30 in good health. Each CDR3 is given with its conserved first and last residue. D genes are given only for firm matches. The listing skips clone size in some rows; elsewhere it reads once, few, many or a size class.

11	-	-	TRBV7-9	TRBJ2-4	CASSRDHSTYF	TGTGCCAGCAGCCGGGACCACTCAACGTACTTC
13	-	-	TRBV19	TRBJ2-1	CASSIWGMDEQFF	TGTGCCAGTAGTATCTGGGGGATGGATGAGCAGTTCTTC
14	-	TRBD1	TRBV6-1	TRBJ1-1	CASSEPGQGTGAFF	TGTGCCAGCAGTGAGCCGGGACAGGGGACAGGGGCTTTCTTT
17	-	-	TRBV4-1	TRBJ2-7	CASSQLEVGLSPYEQYF	TGCGCCAGCAGCCAGCTTGAAGTCGGACTGTCCCCCTACGAGCAGTACTTC
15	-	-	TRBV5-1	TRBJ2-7	CASSLGSGIGYEQYF	TGCGCCAGCAGCTTGGGGTCAGGGATCGGCTACGAGCAGTACTTC
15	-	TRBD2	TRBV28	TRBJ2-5	CASTFLAGTQETQYF	TGTGCCAGCACCTTTCTAGCGGGGACCCAAGAGACCCAGTACTTC
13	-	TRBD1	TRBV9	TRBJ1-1	CASSFTGGDEAFF	TGTGCCAGCAGTTTTACAGGGGGCGATGAAGCTTTCTTT
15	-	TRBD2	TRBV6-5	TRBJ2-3	CASSYTSGLTDTQYF	TGTGCCAGCAGTTACACTAGCGGGCTCACAGATACGCAGTATTTT
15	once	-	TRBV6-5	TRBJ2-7	CASSSSGRIPYEQYF	TGTGCCAGCAGTTCCTCGGGACGGATCCCCTACGAGCAGTACTTC
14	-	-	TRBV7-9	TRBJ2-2	CASSFEARPGELFF	TGTGCCAGCAGCTTCGAGGCTCGGCCCGGGGAGCTGTTTTTT